This passage covers 20 T cell receptor beta chains from one sample sequenced in a study of CD8 T cells in ankylosing spondylitis. Each CDR3 protein is one row after TCRdb ran MiXCR on the 5' RACE reads. Here the sample spans fewer than 200,000 distinct CDR3 sequences, 18% being singletons. Sequencing was performed on blood, either unsorted or a sorted T cell fraction (not recorded which). The origin of the receptors is a male donor between 10 and 30 years old with ankylosing spondylitis or in good health (not recorded which).

This chain connects TRBV11-2 to TRBJ2-5, with 8 nucleotides matching TRBD2. The germline CDR1 and CDR2 sequences are SGHAT and FQNNGV. This CDR3 spans 15 amino acids. The ends lost 6 bases at V and 2 bases at J; junction bases unmatched: 8. The CDR3 sequence is CASSNSGNPQETQYF. The CDR3 DNA reads as TGTGCCAGCAGTAATAGCGGGAACCCACAAGAGACCCAGTACTTC.

This clonotype has at least ten counts. This chain connects TRBV11-3 to TRBJ2-1; D is perhaps TRBD2 (6 bases). Looked up from germline, CDR1 is SGHNT and CDR2 is YENEEA. The CDR3 is 14 amino acids. The ends were cut back, 2 bases at V and 6 bases at J, with 11 bases in the middle. The CDR3 sequence: CASSLIGSSNEQFF. The DNA of the CDR3 is TGTGCCAGCAGCTTAATCGGGAGTAGCAATGAGCAGTTCTTC.

This clonotype was counted between two and nine times. The chain carries TRBV29-1 and TRBJ1-4; TRBD1 might be the D (5 bases). Trimming pared 5 bases from V and 4 bases from J, leaving 11 bases between. The CDR3 is made up of 13 amino acids. Germline V lookup: CDR1 SQVTM, CDR2 ANQGSEA. CDR3 protein: CSVQRGNNEKLFF. The CDR3 coding sequence is TGCAGCGTTCAGCGGGGGAATAATGAAAAACTGTTTTTT.

The table lists this clonotype with many counts. The rearrangement joins TRBV6-5 to TRBJ1-4, with D possibly matching TRBD1 (6 bases). CDR1 is MNHEY, CDR2 SVGAGI, per germline. The V end was cut by 0 bases, the J end by 11 bases, with 19 bases between. This CDR3 is 16 amino acids long. CDR3: CASSYSTGAPSLKLFF. DNA of the CDR3: TGTGCCAGCAGTTACTCGACGGGGGCCCCATCCCTTAAACTGTTTTTT.

This clonotype was seen at least ten times. The rearrangement uses TRBV20-1 and TRBJ2-4; D is unresolved. The CDR3 sequence is 13 residues long. CDR1 DFQATT and CDR2 SNEGSKA come from the germline V gene (reference sequence). This CDR3 is CSVFASTKNIQYF. The CDR3 bases are TGCAGCGTATTTGCGTCAACCAAAAACATTCAGTACTTC.

In its sample, this clonotype was seen many times. The V call is TRBV12-3 or TRBV12-4, the J call TRBJ1-1; possibly TRBD1 for D (5 bases). The CDR3 is 16 amino acids. Trimming removed 3 bases from V and 3 bases from J, with 17 bases in between. The CDR3 DNA follows: TGTGCCAGCAGTTTTTATTTGGGGGTCCCGGACACTGAAGCTTTCTTT. It encodes CASSFYLGVPDTEAFF.

This clonotype was counted ten times or more. The chain carries TRBV30 and TRBJ2-2, with unresolved D. V was pared by 0 bases and J by 7 bases, with 3 bases between. Germline assignment: CDR1 GTSNPN and CDR2 SVGIG (reference sequence). The CDR3 runs 11 residues. CDR3: CAWSVHGELFF. Written as DNA, the CDR3 is TGTGCCTGGAGTGTTCACGGGGAGCTGTTTTTT.

This clonotype has ten or more counts. The chain carries TRBV5-5 and TRBJ1-1; TRBD1 is a possible D gene (5 bases). Germline V gene sequence: CDR1 SGHKS, CDR2 YYEKEE (reference sequence). V lost 0 bases to trimming and J lost 4 bases, with 7 bases between them. The CDR3 covers 13 residues. CDR3 DNA sequence: TGTGCCAGCAGCTTGGACGGGGGCACTGAAGCTTTCTTT. This gives the protein CASSLDGGTEAFF.

In this sample, this clonotype turned up many times. The chain recombines TRBV5-1 with TRBJ1-1; no clear D. Between the trimmed V and J ends, which lost 4 bases and 2 bases, there was a span of 9 bases. Germline values: CDR1 SGHRS, CDR2 YFSETQ. The CDR3 is made up of 13 amino acids. CDR3 residues: CASSHVRNTEAFF. As DNA, the CDR3 is TGCGCCAGCAGCCATGTCCGAAACACTGAAGCTTTCTTT. Looking up the rest from reference TRBV5-1 and TRBJ1-1 gives the full variable domain: KAGVTQTPRYLIKTRGQQVTLSCSPISGHRSVSWYQQTPGQGLQFLFEYFSETQRNKGNFPGRFSGRQFSNSRSEMNVSTLELGDSALYLCASSHVRNTEAFFGQGTRLTVV.

This clonotype was observed many times. The DNA of the CDR3 is TGCAGCGTTGAGGTACTAGCGGATAGCACAGATACGCAGTATTTT. It translates to CSVEVLADSTDTQYF. V is TRBV29-1 and J is TRBJ2-3, with TRBD2 matching 8 bases. Trimming removed 3 bases from V and 0 bases from J; junction bases left unmatched: 5. CDR1 SQVTM and CDR2 ANQGSEA come from the germline V gene. The CDR3 has 15 residues.

This clonotype was picked up many times. The rearrangement uses TRBV7-6 and TRBJ2-7; D not resolved. V was shortened by 3 bases and J by 2 bases, with 14 bases between the two germline ends. Looked up from germline, CDR1 is SGHVS and CDR2 is FNYEAQ. This CDR3 comprises 15 residues. CDR3 nucleotide sequence: TGTGCCAGCAGCTTGAGCAGCGACCCAACCTACGAGCAGTACTTC. Translation: CASSLSSDPTYEQYF.

In its sample, this clonotype was seen many times. This sequence joins TRBV7-8 and TRBJ2-5; D gene unclear. This CDR3 contains 15 residues. With 3 bases removed from V and 1 base from J, the gap between germline ends came to 12 bases. The germline CDR1 and CDR2 sequences are SGHVS and FQNEAQ. CDR3 DNA: TGTGCCAGCAGCTTCCGCCCCACCCCCCAAGAGACCCAGTACTTC. This codes for CASSFRPTPQETQYF.

There are many counts of this clonotype. CDR3 protein: CASMTGYGYTF. As DNA, the CDR3 is TGTGCCAGCATGACAGGGTATGGCTACACCTTC. This chain joins TRBV12-3 or TRBV12-4 and TRBJ1-2; TRBD1 agrees at 7 bases. The CDR3 consists of 11 residues. J gave up 5 bases and V 7 bases, and 1 base lay outside the gene matches.

This clonotype was seen at least ten times. The CDR3 reads CAISASLGLADTYNEQFF. CDR3 bases: TGTGCCATCAGTGCTTCACTGGGACTAGCGGATACTTACAATGAGCAGTTCTTC. V usage is TRBV10-3 and J usage is TRBJ2-1, with 11 bases lining up with TRBD2. Germline-derived CDR1 and CDR2 are ENHRY and SYGVKD. The V gene end was trimmed by 4 bases and the J gene end by 4 bases; junction bases not matched to a gene: 12. This CDR3 is built from 18 residues.

The chain employs TRBV2 and TRBJ2-7; D is possibly TRBD2 (6 bases). The CDR3 contains 12 residues. Trimming stripped 5 bases from V and 7 bases from J, with 12 bases between. Germline values: CDR1 SNHLY, CDR2 FYNNEI. The CDR3 region is CASSPDGGEQYV. DNA of the CDR3: TGTGCCAGCAGTCCTGACGGGGGAGAGCAGTACGTC.

This clonotype occurred many times. The V gene is TRBV12-3 or TRBV12-4, the J gene TRBJ1-3; D ambiguous. The V gene lost 5 bases and the J gene lost 4 bases, with 12 bases spanning the gap. The CDR3 sequence is 14 residues long. CDR3 amino acids: CASSVSASGNTIYF. DNA for the CDR3: TGTGCCAGCAGTGTGTCGGCTTCCGGAAACACCATATATTTT.

This clonotype was seen repeatedly, ten times or more. V gene TRBV18 combines with J gene TRBJ2-3; D remains ambiguous. V dropped 0 bases and J dropped 1 base, with 5 bases sitting between them. Germline CDR1 reads KGHSH; CDR2 reads LQKENI. The CDR3 loop spans 14 amino acids. The CDR3 DNA reads TGTGCCAGCTCACCACCCCGGGGCACAGATACGCAGTATTTT. This gives the protein CASSPPRGTDTQYF.

This chain uses TRBV27 with TRBJ2-1, with TRBD1 matching over 7 bases. The CDR3 is 16 amino acids. The germline CDR1 and CDR2 sequences are MNHEY and SMNVEV (reference sequence). With V trimmed by 2 bases and J by 4 bases, 8 bases remained unmatched. The DNA of the CDR3 is TGTGCCAGCAGTTTAATAAGGGGACAGAGATACAATGAGCAGTTCTTC. This gives the protein CASSLIRGQRYNEQFF.

The table lists this clonotype with many counts. The chain is built from TRBV6-4 and TRBJ2-1; 12 bases are shared with TRBD2. V trimming: 5 bases; J trimming: 1 base; junction bases outside the gene matches: 9. The CDR3 totals 18 residues. Germline values: CDR1 MRHNA, CDR2 SNTAGT. DNA of the CDR3: TGTGCCAGCAGTAGACTAGCGGGAGTGGGGGGGTCCTACAATGAGCAGTTCTTC. Translated: CASSRLAGVGGSYNEQFF.

V gene TRBV27 combines with J gene TRBJ1-2, with TRBD1 matching over 10 bases. This CDR3 has 14 amino acids. Germline loops: CDR1 MNHEY, CDR2 SMNVEV (reference sequence). Trimming at V came to 5 bases and at J to 4 bases, leaving 4 bases not matched to a gene. The CDR3 loop is CASSRGTGAYGYTF. In DNA, the CDR3 is TGTGCCAGCAGTCGTGGGACAGGGGCCTATGGCTACACCTTC.